The 3 T cell receptor beta chains in this list originate from one sample, sequenced in a study of cytomegalovirus exposure and HLA in healthy donors. This PCR relied on a set of 60 Vbeta primers and 13 Jbeta primers. Some clones are missing from TCRdb's copy, which holds only in-frame ones; the method was immunoSEQ multiplex PCR. The data hold some 150,000 clones, with over 60% observed a single time. Sequencing input: PBMCs. Receptors were obtained from a woman aged 30 to 39 in good health and CMV-seronegative.

A few counts support this clone. The chain couples TRBV28 to TRBJ1-2; D perhaps matches TRBD1 (5 bases). V shed 2 bases and J shed 2 bases, with 12 bases lying between them. The CDR3 runs to 15 residues. Germline V gene sequence: CDR1 MDHEN, CDR2 SYDVKM. CDR3 amino acids: CASSLRQSLNYGYTF. CDR3 in DNA: TGTGCCAGCAGTTTAAGACAGTCCCTCAACTATGGCTACACCTTC.

This chain uses TRBV29-1 with TRBJ2-1; 10 bases agree with TRBD1. Germline CDR1 and CDR2: SQVTM and ANQGSEA. This CDR3 contains 14 residues. The trim removed 7 bases at V and 4 bases at J, leaving 7 bases unmatched. The CDR3 sequence: CSGALGQGYNEQFF. In nucleotides, the CDR3 is TGCAGCGGGGCCCTGGGACAGGGGTACAATGAGCAGTTCTTC.

The chain is built from TRBV27 and TRBJ1-5; no reliable D call. Germline CDR1 is MNHEY and CDR2 is SMNVEV (reference sequence). The CDR3 is 14 residues long. The ends were cut back, 4 bases at V and 6 bases at J, with 13 bases in the middle. This CDR3 is CASSSRPEGQPQHF. As DNA, the CDR3 is TGTGCCAGCAGTTCGCGACCCGAGGGTCAGCCCCAGCATTTT.